Each of the 26 T cell receptor beta chains below was sequenced from the same sample in a study of CD8 T cells in ankylosing spondylitis. One entry per CDR3 protein results from TCRdb running MiXCR on the 5' RACE reads. The table lists just over 300,000 distinct CDR3 sequences, 20% of them singletons. Material for sequencing was blood, either unsorted or a sorted T cell fraction (not recorded which). All receptors come from a female donor with ankylosing spondylitis or in good health (not recorded which).

V is TRBV6-1 and J is TRBJ2-4, with 10 bases lining up with TRBD2. The CDR3 is 14 residues long. The ends lost 7 bases at V and 7 bases at J; junction bases unmatched: 7. The germline V gene encodes CDR1 MNHNS and CDR2 SASEGT. Written as DNA, the CDR3 is TGTGCCAGCATCCCTAGCGGGAGTCCCAACATTCAGTACTTC. Its translation is CASIPSGSPNIQYF.

The chain uses TRBV19 and TRBJ2-4; D might be TRBD1 or TRBD2, each matching 5 bases. CDR3 length: 13 residues. Germline CDR1 LNHDA, CDR2 SQIVND (reference sequence). V was trimmed by 7 bases and J by 8 bases, leaving 15 bases between them. The CDR3: CASKGQGGYIQYF. The CDR3 DNA sequence: TGTGCCAGTAAGGGTCAGGGCGGGTACATTCAGTACTTC.

The V and J genes are TRBV7-2 and TRBJ1-1; D gene uncertain. This CDR3 region has 14 residues. CDR1 SGHTA and CDR2 FQGNSA come from the germline V gene. The V end was cut by 0 bases, the J end by 5 bases, with 10 bases between. The chain's CDR3 is CASSLAGLGTEAFF. CDR3 DNA: TGTGCCAGCAGCTTAGCAGGCCTTGGAACTGAAGCTTTCTTT. The full variable domain, its missing parts supplied by reference TRBV7-2 and TRBJ1-1, is GAGVSQSPSNKVTEKGKDVELRCDPISGHTALYWYRQSLGQGLEFLIYFQGNSAPDKSGLPSDRFSAERTGGSVSTLTIQRTQQEDSAVYLCASSLAGLGTEAFFGQGTRLTVV.

Only a few counts were recorded for this clonotype. The chain combines TRBV6-5 with TRBJ2-1; 8 bases fit TRBD2. CDR3 length equals 16 residues. The V gene end was trimmed by 2 bases and the J gene end by 5 bases; junction bases not matched to a gene: 8. The V gene's germline CDR1 is MNHEY and CDR2 SVGAGI. CDR3 coding DNA: TGTGCCAGCAGTTACGGGGGACTAGGTTGGGACAATGAGCAGTTCTTC. Protein sequence: CASSYGGLGWDNEQFF.

The CDR3 region is CSVGLAGFTQYF. The CDR3 nucleotides are TGCAGCGTTGGGTTAGCGGGATTTACGCAGTATTTT. V is TRBV29-1 and J is TRBJ2-3; 8 bases agree with TRBD2. CDR3 length: 12 residues. Trimming took 4 bases from V and 8 from J; bases not matched to a gene: 5. Germline CDR1 is SQVTM and CDR2 is ANQGSEA.

V usage is TRBV6-1 and J usage is TRBJ1-2; TRBD1 matches at 7 bases. The V segment lost 6 bases and the J segment 4 bases; nucleotides outside the gene matches: 8. Germline V gene lookup returns CDR1 MNHNS and CDR2 SASEGT. This CDR3 comprises 14 residues. The CDR3 is CASRQGGGPYGYTF. The CDR3 bases are TGTGCCAGCAGACAAGGGGGCGGCCCCTATGGCTACACCTTC.

In this sample, this clonotype turned up many times. V usage is TRBV12-3 or TRBV12-4 and J usage is TRBJ2-7, with D hard to call. This CDR3 is built from 14 residues. The V end lost 1 base, the J end lost 3 bases, and 10 bases lay between the germline ends. The CDR3 DNA sequence: TGTGCCAGCAGTTTAGGCCTGGGGAACTACGAGCAGTACTTC. This encodes CASSLGLGNYEQYF.

Only a few counts were recorded for this clonotype. This chain uses TRBV7-8 with TRBJ1-1; tentative D call: TRBD1 (5 bases). The V gene lost 2 bases and the J gene lost 7 bases, with 14 bases spanning the gap. Per germline, CDR1 SGHVS and CDR2 FQNEAQ. This CDR3 is built from 14 residues. The CDR3 DNA reads as TGTGCCAGCAGCTTAAAATGGGACGTGGGTGAAGCTTTCTTT. Translating gives CASSLKWDVGEAFF.

The rearrangement uses TRBV7-2 and TRBJ2-1; 11 positions match TRBD2. This CDR3 comprises 15 residues. The junction had 1 base not matched to a gene; V was cut back by 3 bases and J by 3 bases. Germline CDR1 SGHTA, CDR2 FQGNSA. CDR3 amino acids: CASSLTSGDYNEQFF. CDR3 DNA: TGTGCCAGCAGCTTGACTAGCGGGGACTACAATGAGCAGTTCTTC.

The CDR3 coding sequence is TGCAGTGCATCCGGGACAGGGAGGGTTTACAATGAGCAGTTCTTC. It specifies CSASGTGRVYNEQFF. J is TRBJ2-1 and V is TRBV20-1; 9 positions agree with TRBD1. CDR1 is DFQATT and CDR2 is SNEGSKA in the germline V gene (reference sequence). The length of the CDR3 is 15 residues. With 6 bases clipped from V and 4 bases from J, the junction kept 10 bases outside the gene matches.

The rearrangement uses TRBV20-1 and TRBJ2-1; D is perhaps TRBD1 or TRBD2 (6 bases each). The CDR3 sequence is 13 residues long. CDR1 and CDR2 from the germline V gene are DFQATT and SNEGSKA (reference sequence). V lost 3 bases to trimming and J lost 9 bases, with 15 bases between them. The CDR3: CSASSGGSAEQFF. The CDR3 nucleotides read TGCAGTGCTAGTTCCGGGGGCAGCGCTGAGCAGTTCTTC.

This clonotype has only a few counts. The chain recombines TRBV7-9 with TRBJ2-1; 12 bases align to TRBD2. Germline trimming cut 1 base from V and 10 bases from J; bases unmatched to any gene: 5. The length of the CDR3 is 15 residues. Looked up from germline, CDR1 is SEHNR and CDR2 is FQNEAQ (reference sequence). The CDR3: CASSLELAGGREQFF. DNA for the CDR3: TGTGCCAGCAGCTTAGAACTAGCGGGAGGCCGAGAGCAGTTCTTC.

This clonotype was seen a handful of times. This chain joins TRBV28 and TRBJ2-2; 8 bases match TRBD1. J was trimmed by 4 bases and V by 7 bases; bases with no gene match: 5. The CDR3 is 14 residues long. Germline V lookup: CDR1 MDHEN, CDR2 SYDVKM. CDR3 sequence (DNA): TGTGCCAGCAAAGGGCAGGGGGCCACCGGGGAGCTGTTTTTT. Encoded protein: CASKGQGATGELFF. The whole variable domain, filled in from reference TRBV28 and TRBJ2-2, reads DVKVTQSSRYLVKRTGEKVFLECVQDMDHENMFWYRQDPGLGLRLIYFSYDVKMKEKGDIPEGYSVSREKKERFSLILESASTNQTSMYLCASKGQGATGELFFGEGSRLTVL.

This clonotype was seen ten or more times. The J gene is TRBJ2-3, the V gene TRBV4-3; D is possibly TRBD2 (5 bases). Per germline, CDR1 LGHNA and CDR2 YSLEER. The CDR3 has 15 amino acids. The V end lost 0 bases, the J end lost 3 bases, and 10 bases lay between the germline ends. The CDR3 sequence is CASSQDVKRTDTQYF. The CDR3, as DNA: TGCGCCAGCAGCCAAGACGTCAAGCGGACAGATACGCAGTATTTT.

The chain joins TRBV19 to TRBJ2-7, with D hard to call. Germline V CDR1 and CDR2: LNHDA, SQIVND (reference sequence). The CDR3 runs to 14 residues. Trimming took off 3 bases at V and 0 bases at J, with 9 bases between the two ends. The CDR3 spells CASSMVGSSYEQYF. CDR3 bases: TGTGCCAGTAGTATGGTGGGAAGCTCCTACGAGCAGTACTTC.

V usage is TRBV5-4 and J usage is TRBJ2-1, with D possibly being TRBD1 (6 bases). Trimming cost V 1 base and J 8 bases, with 10 bases left between them. CDR3 length: 13 residues. CDR1 is SGHNT and CDR2 is YYREEE in the germline V gene (reference sequence). The CDR3 here is CASSLQGNDEQFF. In nucleotides, the CDR3 is TGTGCCAGCAGCTTGCAGGGGAACGATGAGCAGTTCTTC.

The chain combines TRBV29-1 with TRBJ2-3; D may be TRBD1 (6 bases). The CDR3 totals 13 residues. Trimming cost V 6 bases and J 3 bases, with 13 bases left between them. Germline V gene lookup returns CDR1 SQVTM and CDR2 ANQGSEA. The CDR3 region is CSVQGFGTDTQYF. Written as DNA, the CDR3 is TGCAGCGTCCAGGGGTTCGGTACAGATACGCAGTATTTT.

This clonotype is labeled as medium-sized. The chain recombines TRBV7-2 with TRBJ2-3; 10 bases are a match to TRBD2. CDR1 SGHTA and CDR2 FQGNSA come from the germline V gene. V lost 3 bases and J lost 6; bases outside the gene matches: 9. This CDR3 region has 16 residues. CDR3 loop: CASSFLSSGRADTQYF. CDR3 coding DNA: TGTGCCAGCAGCTTCCTATCTAGCGGGAGAGCGGATACGCAGTATTTT.

This clonotype was counted ten times or more. The chain combines TRBV6-6 with TRBJ2-7; 11 bases are shared with TRBD2. V shed 6 bases and J 5 bases; nucleotides not matched to a gene: 9. Looked up from germline, CDR1 is MNHNY and CDR2 is SVGAGI (reference sequence). The CDR3 has 15 residues. The CDR3 DNA sequence: TGTGCCAGCAGACCGGTAGTAGCGGGAGGGAACGAGCAGTACTTC. It is translated as CASRPVVAGGNEQYF.

This clonotype was seen more than once but under ten times. The chain employs TRBV29-1 and TRBJ2-1, with TRBD2 matching 7 bases. After removal of 4 bases from V and 4 bases from J, the junction contained 7 bases not matched to a gene. Germline CDR1 SQVTM, CDR2 ANQGSEA. CDR3 length: 14 amino acids. CDR3 residues: CSVAASGTYNEQFF. For the CDR3, the DNA is TGCAGCGTTGCGGCTAGCGGCACTTACAATGAGCAGTTCTTC.

This clonotype was counted at least ten times. V is TRBV7-8 and J is TRBJ2-1; D is unclear. CDR3 size: 16 residues. Germline CDR1 is SGHVS and CDR2 is FQNEAQ. Trimming stripped 0 bases from V and 0 bases from J, with 9 bases between. CDR3 region: CASSLAGQNSYNEQFF. The CDR3 DNA is TGTGCCAGCAGCTTAGCGGGTCAGAACTCCTACAATGAGCAGTTCTTC.

This clonotype appeared a few times. The CDR3 nucleotides are TGCGCCAGCAGCTTGCTAGGGCGGACCTACGAGCAGTACTTC. Translating it yields CASSLLGRTYEQYF. The rearrangement links TRBV5-1 to TRBJ2-7; D call uncertain. V lost 1 base and J 2 bases, leaving 10 bases between the germline ends. There are 14 residues in the CDR3. The germline gives CDR1 SGHRS, CDR2 YFSETQ.

V is TRBV9 and J is TRBJ1-2; 8 positions agree with TRBD1. Germline assignment: CDR1 SGDLS and CDR2 YYNGEE. V shed 0 bases and J 8 bases; nucleotides not matched to a gene: 6. This CDR3 contains 14 residues. CDR3 DNA: TGTGCCAGCAGCGTAGGGACAGGGAAGGTCGGCTACACCTTC. It yields the protein CASSVGTGKVGYTF. The whole variable domain, remainder taken from reference TRBV9 and TRBJ1-2, is DSGVTQTPKHLITATGQRVTLRCSPRSGDLSVYWYQQSLDQGLQFLIQYYNGEERAKGNILERFSAQQFPDLHSELNLSSLELGDSALYFCASSVGTGKVGYTFGSGTRLTVV.

V usage is TRBV29-1 and J usage is TRBJ1-1; D perhaps matches TRBD1 (5 bases). CDR1 is SQVTM, CDR2 ANQGSEA, per germline. There are 15 residues in the CDR3. Between the trimmed V and J ends, which lost 5 bases and 8 bases, there was a span of 24 bases. The CDR3 spells CSVNLEARAMEEAFF. In DNA, the CDR3 is TGCAGCGTTAATTTGGAAGCCAGGGCGATGGAAGAAGCTTTCTTT.

This clonotype was recorded only once. The genes are TRBV6-2 or TRBV6-3 and TRBJ2-1; 13 bases map to TRBD2. The germline V gene has CDR1 MNHEY and CDR2 SVGEGT. CDR3 length: 15 residues. V shed 6 bases, J shed 7 bases, and the junction held 6 bases outside the gene matches. CDR3: CASRAWTSGSNEQFF. CDR3 nucleotides: TGTGCCAGCAGAGCCTGGACTAGCGGGAGTAATGAGCAGTTCTTC.

In this sample, this clonotype turned up a few times. The gene calls are TRBV20-1 and TRBJ2-4; 11 bases map to TRBD2. Germline V CDR1 and CDR2: DFQATT, SNEGSKA (reference sequence). After removal of 6 bases from V and 10 bases from J, the junction contained 14 bases not matched to a gene. The CDR3 extends over 15 amino acids. The CDR3 sequence is CSAAELAGANWIQYF. The CDR3 DNA is TGCAGTGCCGCCGAACTAGCGGGAGCCAACTGGATTCAGTACTTC.